These T cell receptor beta chains were read from a single sample in a study of T cells in Graves' hyperthyroidism and ophthalmopathy. Each CDR3 protein is one row after TCRdb ran MiXCR on the multiplex PCR reads. The sample shows fewer than 550,000 distinct CDR3 sequences, approximately 25% of them seen only once. Sequences were obtained from blood. The receptors shown here come from a woman aged 25 to 39 with Graves' ophthalmopathy. CDR3s include the opening cysteine and the closing phenylalanine or tryptophan. The order of the fields is V gene, J gene, D gene, clone size, CDR3 DNA, CDR3 protein. D genes are given only for firm matches. Clone size is stated in some rows and not others, as once, few, many or a class when expanded.

TRBV28	TRBJ1-1	NA	NA	TGTGCCAGCAGCCGGGGAGGATCAAACACTGAAGCTTTCTTT	CASSRGGSNTEAFF
TRBV5-1	TRBJ2-7	NA	NA	TGCGCCAGCACCTTCGACAGCCTCTACGAGCAGTACTTC	CASTFDSLYEQYF
TRBV12-3/TRBV12-4	TRBJ2-5	NA	few	TGTGCCAGCAGTTTTTTGGGGCAGGCTGGGGAGACCCAGTACTTC	CASSFLGQAGETQYF
TRBV19	TRBJ1-2	NA	NA	TGTGCCAGTAGTTTTAGCTTCGTAGCTAACTATGGCTACACCTTC	CASSFSFVANYGYTF
TRBV6-1	TRBJ2-7	TRBD2	many	TGTGCCAGCACCACAACTAGCGGGGTTTCCTACGAGCAGTACTTC	CASTTTSGVSYEQYF
TRBV6-1	TRBJ1-1	NA	many	TGTGCCAGCTCCCCCCGAGGAAAGGGCACTGAAGCTTTCTTT	CASSPRGKGTEAFF
TRBV3-1	TRBJ1-2	TRBD1	few	TGTGCCAGCAGCCAAGCCCGAACAGGGGTCGGTGGCTACACCTTC	CASSQARTGVGGYTF
TRBV24-1	TRBJ2-7	NA	many	TGTGCCACCAGTGAGAGGCAGTATAGCGAGCAGTACTTC	CATSERQYSEQYF
TRBV12-3/TRBV12-4	TRBJ1-2	NA	many	TGTGCCAGCAGTTTAGCTGGGATTCGGGGCTACACCTTC	CASSLAGIRGYTF
TRBV28	TRBJ1-5	NA	many	TGTGCCAGCAGTTTCGGAACAGTTAATAGCAATCAGCCCCAGCATTTT	CASSFGTVNSNQPQHF
TRBV6-2/TRBV6-3	TRBJ2-7	NA	many	TGTGCCAGCACCCCCAACTTGGCTGTCTACGAGCAGTACTTC	CASTPNLAVYEQYF
TRBV7-2	TRBJ2-7	NA	many	TGTGCCAGCAGCTCGACGGGACCAGCCCCCGAGCAGTACTTC	CASSSTGPAPEQYF
TRBV10-3	TRBJ1-5	NA	many	TGTGCCATCAGTGAGTGGGCGATGGGGAGCAATCAGCCCCAGCATTTT	CAISEWAMGSNQPQHF
TRBV5-1	TRBJ1-4	NA	NA	TGCGCCAGCAGCTTGGGACCCCTGGAGGAAAAACTGTTTTTT	CASSLGPLEEKLFF
TRBV3-1	TRBJ1-2	NA	many	TGTGCCAGCAGCCAAGGTCAGTCTACCTACACCTTC	CASSQGQSTYTF
TRBV12-3/TRBV12-4	TRBJ1-5	NA	many	TGTGCCAGCAGTATACAGGGTGCGGGCAATCAGCCCCAGCATTTT	CASSIQGAGNQPQHF
TRBV11-1	TRBJ1-2	NA	NA	TGTGCCAGCAGCTTTCAAGGGTTCTCCGTAACTAACTATGGCTACACCTTC	CASSFQGFSVTNYGYTF
TRBV6-5	TRBJ1-1	NA	few	TGTGCCAGCAGTTACTCCCAGGGGAGGCTGAACACTGAAGCTTTCTTT	CASSYSQGRLNTEAFF
TRBV30	TRBJ2-7	NA	many	TGTGCCTCCGGGACCGACCCCTACGAGCAGTACTTC	CASGTDPYEQYF
TRBV20-1	TRBJ2-5	TRBD2	many	TGCAGTGCTAGGACCGGGAGGGGCCATGAGACCCAGTACTTC	CSARTGRGHETQYF
TRBV6-8	TRBJ2-7	NA	NA	TGTGCCAGCAGTTCGGACCCGGCCTACGAGCAGTACTTC	CASSSDPAYEQYF
TRBV6-1	TRBJ2-7	NA	NA	TGTGCCAGCAGTGAAGAAGGGGGGCGTGGCTACGAGCAGTACTTC	CASSEEGGRGYEQYF
TRBV27	TRBJ1-1	NA	many	TGTGCCAGCAGTTTATTGTCCCACACTGAAGCTTTCTTT	CASSLLSHTEAFF